The clone carrying this T cell receptor beta chain was observed many times. This sample was taken from a study of tumor-infiltrating lymphocytes in primary liver carcinoma. Study overall: Yields of productive TCRbeta reads ranged from roughly 3.65 to 7.5 million per sample and were similar across tissue types.

With a constant-region primer, TCR beta cDNA was made from roughly 500 ng of total RNA. Researchers made the TCR beta libraries by running three nested multiplex PCR rounds with slightly modified ARM-PCR. TRBV1-TRBV30 forward and Cbeta reverse primers drove the first two approximately 10-cycle rounds. A single record per CDR3 protein comes from TCRdb applying MiXCR to the multiplex PCR reads. The sample shows approximately 99,000 distinct CDR3 sequences, about three quarters of them seen only once. This CDR3 is 15 amino acids long. The germline V and J ends were trimmed by 2 bases and 2 bases, with 12 bases remaining between them. Unsorted bulk tissue, roughly 20-34 mg of it, served as the source for co-extraction of RNA and DNA.

Sequenced input: liver tumor tissue from sampling region 5. Subset described: tumor region T5, tumor centre. This chain connects TRBV12-3 or TRBV12-4 to TRBJ2-5; no firm D call. The source of this sequence is an older woman with primary liver carcinoma and hepatitis B virus infection. In DNA form, the CDR3 reads TGTGCCAGCAGTTTAAGGGCTGGACCTCAAGAGACCCAGTACTTC. The encoded protein is CASSLRAGPQETQYF.